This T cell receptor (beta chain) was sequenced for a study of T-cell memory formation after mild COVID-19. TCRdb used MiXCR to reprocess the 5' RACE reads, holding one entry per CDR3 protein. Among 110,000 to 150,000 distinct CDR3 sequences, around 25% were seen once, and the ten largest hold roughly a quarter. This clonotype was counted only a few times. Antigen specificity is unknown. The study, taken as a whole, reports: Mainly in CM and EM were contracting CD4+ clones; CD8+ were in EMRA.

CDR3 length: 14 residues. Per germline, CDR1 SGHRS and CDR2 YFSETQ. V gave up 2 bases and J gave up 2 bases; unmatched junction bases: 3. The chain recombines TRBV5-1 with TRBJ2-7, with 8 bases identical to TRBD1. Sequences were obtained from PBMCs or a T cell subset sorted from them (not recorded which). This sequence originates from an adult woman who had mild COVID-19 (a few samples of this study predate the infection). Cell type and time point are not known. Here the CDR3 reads CASSFGQGTYEQYF. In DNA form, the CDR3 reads TGCGCCAGCAGCTTCGGACAGGGCACCTACGAGCAGTACTTC.